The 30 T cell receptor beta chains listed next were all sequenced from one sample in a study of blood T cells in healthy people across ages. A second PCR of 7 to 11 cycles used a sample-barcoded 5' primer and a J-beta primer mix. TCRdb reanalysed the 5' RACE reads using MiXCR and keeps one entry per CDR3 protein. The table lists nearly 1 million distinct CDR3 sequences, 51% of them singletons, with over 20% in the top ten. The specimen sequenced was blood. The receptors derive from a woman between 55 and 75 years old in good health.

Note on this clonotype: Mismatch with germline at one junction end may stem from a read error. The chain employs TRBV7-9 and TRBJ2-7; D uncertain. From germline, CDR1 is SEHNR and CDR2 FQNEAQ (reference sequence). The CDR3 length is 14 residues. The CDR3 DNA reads TGTGCCAGCAGCGTAGCATCGATGGGATACGAGCAGTACTTC. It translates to CASSVASMGYEQYF. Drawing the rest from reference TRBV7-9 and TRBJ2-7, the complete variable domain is DTGVSQNPRHKITKRGQNVTFRCDPISEHNRLYWYRQTLGQGPEFLTYFQNEAQLEKSRLLSDRFSAERPKGSFSTLEIQRTEQGDSAMYLCASSVASMGYEQYFGPGTRLTVT.

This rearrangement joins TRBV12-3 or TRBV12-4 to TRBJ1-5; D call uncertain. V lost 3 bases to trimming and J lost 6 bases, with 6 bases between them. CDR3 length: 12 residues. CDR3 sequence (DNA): TGTGCCAGCAGTTTCAGGCGTCAGCCCCAGCATTTT. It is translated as CASSFRRQPQHF.

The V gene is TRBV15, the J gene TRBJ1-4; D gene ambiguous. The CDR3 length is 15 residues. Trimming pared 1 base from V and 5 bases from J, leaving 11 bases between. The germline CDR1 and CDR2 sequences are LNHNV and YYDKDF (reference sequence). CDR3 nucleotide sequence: TGTGCCACCAGCAGAGTTGGTCAGACCAATGAAAAACTGTTTTTT. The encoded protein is CATSRVGQTNEKLFF.

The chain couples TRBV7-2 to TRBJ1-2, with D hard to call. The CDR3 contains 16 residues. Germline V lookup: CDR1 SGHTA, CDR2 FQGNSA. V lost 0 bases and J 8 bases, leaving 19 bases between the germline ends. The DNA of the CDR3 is TGTGCCAGCAGCTTAGCCCCGACCGGGAGGGCTCTCGGCTACACCTTC. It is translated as CASSLAPTGRALGYTF.

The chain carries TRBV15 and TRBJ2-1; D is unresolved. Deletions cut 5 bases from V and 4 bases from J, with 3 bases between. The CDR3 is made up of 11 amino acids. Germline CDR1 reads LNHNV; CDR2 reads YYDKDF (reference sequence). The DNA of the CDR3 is TGTGCCACCAGCGGATACAATGAGCAGTTCTTC. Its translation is CATSGYNEQFF.

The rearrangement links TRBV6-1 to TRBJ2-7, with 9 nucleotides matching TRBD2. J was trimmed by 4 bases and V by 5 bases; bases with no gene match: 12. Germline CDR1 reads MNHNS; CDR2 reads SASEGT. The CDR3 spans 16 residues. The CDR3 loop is CASSPVAGVPDYEQYF. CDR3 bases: TGTGCCAGCAGTCCGGTAGCGGGAGTACCTGATTACGAGCAGTACTTC.

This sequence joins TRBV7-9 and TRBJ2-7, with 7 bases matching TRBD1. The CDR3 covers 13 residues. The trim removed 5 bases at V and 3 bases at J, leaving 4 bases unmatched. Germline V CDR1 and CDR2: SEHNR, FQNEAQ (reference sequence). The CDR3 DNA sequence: TGTGCCAGCAGCGGGGACAGTCTCTACGAGCAGTACTTC. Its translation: CASSGDSLYEQYF.

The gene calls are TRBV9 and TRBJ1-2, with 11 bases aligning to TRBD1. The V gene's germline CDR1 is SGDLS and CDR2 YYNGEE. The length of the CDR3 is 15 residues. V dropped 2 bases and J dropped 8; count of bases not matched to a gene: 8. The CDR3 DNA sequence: TGTGCCAGCAGCGTCTCCGGACAGGGGGCAGGAGGCTACACCTTC. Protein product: CASSVSGQGAGGYTF.

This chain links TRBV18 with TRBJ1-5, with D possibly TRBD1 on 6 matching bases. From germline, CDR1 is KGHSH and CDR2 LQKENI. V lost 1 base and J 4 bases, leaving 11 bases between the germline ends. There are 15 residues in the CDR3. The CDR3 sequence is CASSPQSTGNQPQHF. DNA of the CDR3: TGTGCCAGCTCACCACAAAGTACAGGGAATCAGCCCCAGCATTTT.

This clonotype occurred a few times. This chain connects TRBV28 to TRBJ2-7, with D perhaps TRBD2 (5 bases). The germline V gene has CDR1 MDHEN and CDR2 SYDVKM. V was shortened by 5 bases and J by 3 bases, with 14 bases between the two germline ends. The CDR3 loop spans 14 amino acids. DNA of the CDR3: TGTGCCAGCAGTCAGGACTTTTCTGGCTACGAGCAGTACTTC. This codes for CASSQDFSGYEQYF.

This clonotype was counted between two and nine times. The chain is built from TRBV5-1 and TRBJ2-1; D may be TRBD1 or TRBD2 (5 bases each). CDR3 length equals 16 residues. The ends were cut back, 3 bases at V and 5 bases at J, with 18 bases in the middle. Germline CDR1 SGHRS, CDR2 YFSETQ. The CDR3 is CASSSHRGIINNEQFF. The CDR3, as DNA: TGCGCCAGCAGCTCCCACCGGGGCATAATAAACAATGAGCAGTTCTTC.

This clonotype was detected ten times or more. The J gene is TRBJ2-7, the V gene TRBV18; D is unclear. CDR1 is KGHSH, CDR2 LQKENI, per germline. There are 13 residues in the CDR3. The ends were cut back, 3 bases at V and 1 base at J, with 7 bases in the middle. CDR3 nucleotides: TGTGCCAGCTCACCGGTGAAATCCTACGAGCAGTACTTC. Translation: CASSPVKSYEQYF.

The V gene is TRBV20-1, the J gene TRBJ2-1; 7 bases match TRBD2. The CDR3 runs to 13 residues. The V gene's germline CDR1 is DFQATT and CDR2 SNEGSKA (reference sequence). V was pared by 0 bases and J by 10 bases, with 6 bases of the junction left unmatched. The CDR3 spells CSARESGTPEQFF. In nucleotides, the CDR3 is TGCAGTGCTAGAGAAAGCGGGACCCCCGAGCAGTTCTTC.

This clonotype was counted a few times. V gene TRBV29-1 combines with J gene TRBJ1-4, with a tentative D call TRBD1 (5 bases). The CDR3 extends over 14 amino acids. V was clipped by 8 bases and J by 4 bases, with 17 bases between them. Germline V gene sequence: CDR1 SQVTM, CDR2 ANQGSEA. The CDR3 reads CSPPLQGRNEKLFF. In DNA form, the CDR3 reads TGCAGCCCTCCCCTCCAGGGACGTAATGAAAAACTGTTTTTT.

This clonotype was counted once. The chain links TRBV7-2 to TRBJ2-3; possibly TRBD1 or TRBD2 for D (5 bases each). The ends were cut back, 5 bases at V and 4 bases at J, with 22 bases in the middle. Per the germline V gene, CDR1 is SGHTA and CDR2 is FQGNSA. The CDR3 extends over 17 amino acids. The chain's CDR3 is CASSPTAGSGKADTQYF. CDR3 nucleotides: TGTGCCAGCAGCCCCACGGCAGGGTCGGGGAAGGCAGATACGCAGTATTTT.

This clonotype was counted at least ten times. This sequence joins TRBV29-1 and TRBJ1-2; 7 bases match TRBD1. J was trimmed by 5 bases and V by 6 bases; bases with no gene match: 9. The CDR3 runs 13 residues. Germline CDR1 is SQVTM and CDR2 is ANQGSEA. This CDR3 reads CSVDTGVSYGYTF. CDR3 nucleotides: TGCAGCGTAGATACAGGGGTTAGTTATGGCTACACCTTC.

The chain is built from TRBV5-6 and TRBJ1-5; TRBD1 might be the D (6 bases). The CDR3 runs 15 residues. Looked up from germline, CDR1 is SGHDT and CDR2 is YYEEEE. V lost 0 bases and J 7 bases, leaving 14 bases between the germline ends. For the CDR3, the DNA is TGTGCCAGCAGCTTGGTAGGGGACGGGGGCCAGCCCCAGCATTTT. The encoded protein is CASSLVGDGGQPQHF.

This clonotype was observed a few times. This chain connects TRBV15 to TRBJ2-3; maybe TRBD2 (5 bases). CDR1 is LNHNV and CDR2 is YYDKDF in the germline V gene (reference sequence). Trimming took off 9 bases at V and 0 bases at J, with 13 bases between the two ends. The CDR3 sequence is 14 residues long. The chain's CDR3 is CATTRAQSTDTQYF. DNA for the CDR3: TGTGCCACGACGAGGGCCCAGAGCACAGATACGCAGTATTTT.

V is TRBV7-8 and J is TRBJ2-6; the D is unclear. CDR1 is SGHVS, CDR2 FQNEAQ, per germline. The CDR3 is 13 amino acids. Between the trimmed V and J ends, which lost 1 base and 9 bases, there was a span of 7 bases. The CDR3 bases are TGTGCCAGCAGCTTAGGAGTTCTCAACGTCCTGACTTTC. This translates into CASSLGVLNVLTF.

The CDR3 nucleotides read TGCAGCGCTGCGGTTTCAGGAAGACAGCCCCAGCATTTT. It specifies CSAAVSGRQPQHF. The chain joins TRBV29-1 to TRBJ1-5; D not resolved. From germline, CDR1 is SQVTM and CDR2 ANQGSEA. Trimming removed 7 bases at V and 7 bases at J, with 17 bases between. CDR3 length equals 13 residues.

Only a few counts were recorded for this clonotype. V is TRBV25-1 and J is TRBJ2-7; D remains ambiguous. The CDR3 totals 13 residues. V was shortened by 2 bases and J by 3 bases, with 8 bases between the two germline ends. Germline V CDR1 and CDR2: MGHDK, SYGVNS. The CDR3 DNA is TGTGCCAGCAGTGAACCACATCTCTACGAGCAGTACTTC. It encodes CASSEPHLYEQYF.

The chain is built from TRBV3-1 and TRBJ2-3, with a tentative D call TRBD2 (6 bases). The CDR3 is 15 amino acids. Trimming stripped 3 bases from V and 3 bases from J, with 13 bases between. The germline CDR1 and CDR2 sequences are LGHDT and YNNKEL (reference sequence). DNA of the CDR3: TGTGCCAGCAGCCATCCTGCGGGACGGACAGATACGCAGTATTTT. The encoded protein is CASSHPAGRTDTQYF.

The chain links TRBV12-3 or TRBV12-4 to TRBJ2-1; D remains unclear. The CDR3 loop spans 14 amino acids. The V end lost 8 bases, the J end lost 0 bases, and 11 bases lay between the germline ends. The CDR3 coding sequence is TGTGCCAGCGTCAGAAGGAGCTCCTACAATGAGCAGTTCTTC. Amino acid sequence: CASVRRSSYNEQFF.

CDR3 coding DNA: TGTGCCAGCAGCTTAGAGGGCACGGTTCCAGGCCGGGAGTACTTC. Encoded protein: CASSLEGTVPGREYF. This chain links TRBV7-9 with TRBJ2-4; D gene ambiguous. CDR1 SEHNR and CDR2 FQNEAQ come from the germline V gene (reference sequence). This CDR3 has 15 amino acids. Trimming removed 1 base from V and 14 bases from J, with 21 bases in between.

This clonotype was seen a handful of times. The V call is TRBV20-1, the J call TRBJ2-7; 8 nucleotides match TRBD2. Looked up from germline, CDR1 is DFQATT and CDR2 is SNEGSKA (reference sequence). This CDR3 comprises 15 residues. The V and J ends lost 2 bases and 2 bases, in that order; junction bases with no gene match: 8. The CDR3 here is CSARNSGKGTYEQYF. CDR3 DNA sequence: TGCAGTGCTAGAAATAGCGGGAAGGGTACCTACGAGCAGTACTTC.

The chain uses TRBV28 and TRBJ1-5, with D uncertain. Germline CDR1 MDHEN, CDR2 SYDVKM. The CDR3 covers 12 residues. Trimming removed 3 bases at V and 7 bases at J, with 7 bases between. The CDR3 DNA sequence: TGTGCCAGCAGTTTTCCGTGGCAGCCCCAGCATTTT. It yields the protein CASSFPWQPQHF. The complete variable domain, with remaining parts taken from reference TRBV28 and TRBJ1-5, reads DVKVTQSSRYLVKRTGEKVFLECVQDMDHENMFWYRQDPGLGLRLIYFSYDVKMKEKGDIPEGYSVSREKKERFSLILESASTNQTSMYLCASSFPWQPQHFGDGTRLSIL.

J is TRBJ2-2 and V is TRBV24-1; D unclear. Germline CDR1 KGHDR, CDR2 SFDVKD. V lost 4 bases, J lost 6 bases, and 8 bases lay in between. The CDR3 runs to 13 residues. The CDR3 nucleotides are TGTGCCACCAGTGAAGGGTTCGCCGGGGAGCTGTTTTTT. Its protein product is CATSEGFAGELFF.

The CDR3 loop is CAVAGPPDTQYF. The DNA for the CDR3 is TGTGCCGTGGCGGGTCCCCCAGATACGCAGTATTTT. The J gene is TRBJ2-3, the V gene TRBV7-7, with D tentatively TRBD2 (5 bases). V lost 11 bases and J 4 bases, leaving 13 bases between the germline ends. This CDR3 is built from 12 residues. Germline-derived CDR1 and CDR2 are SSHAT and FNYEAQ (reference sequence).

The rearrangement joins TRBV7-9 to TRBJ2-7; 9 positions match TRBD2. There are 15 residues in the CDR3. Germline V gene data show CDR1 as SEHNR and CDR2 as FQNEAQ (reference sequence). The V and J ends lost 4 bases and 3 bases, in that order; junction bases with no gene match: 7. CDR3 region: CASSSFSGRGYEQYF. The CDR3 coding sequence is TGTGCCAGCAGCTCCTTTAGCGGGAGAGGCTACGAGCAGTACTTC.

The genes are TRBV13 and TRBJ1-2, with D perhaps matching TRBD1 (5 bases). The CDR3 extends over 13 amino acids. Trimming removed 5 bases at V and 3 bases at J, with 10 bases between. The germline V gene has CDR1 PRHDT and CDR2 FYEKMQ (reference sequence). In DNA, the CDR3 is TGTGCCAGCAGCGTGATGGGGGACTATGGCTACACCTTC. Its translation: CASSVMGDYGYTF.